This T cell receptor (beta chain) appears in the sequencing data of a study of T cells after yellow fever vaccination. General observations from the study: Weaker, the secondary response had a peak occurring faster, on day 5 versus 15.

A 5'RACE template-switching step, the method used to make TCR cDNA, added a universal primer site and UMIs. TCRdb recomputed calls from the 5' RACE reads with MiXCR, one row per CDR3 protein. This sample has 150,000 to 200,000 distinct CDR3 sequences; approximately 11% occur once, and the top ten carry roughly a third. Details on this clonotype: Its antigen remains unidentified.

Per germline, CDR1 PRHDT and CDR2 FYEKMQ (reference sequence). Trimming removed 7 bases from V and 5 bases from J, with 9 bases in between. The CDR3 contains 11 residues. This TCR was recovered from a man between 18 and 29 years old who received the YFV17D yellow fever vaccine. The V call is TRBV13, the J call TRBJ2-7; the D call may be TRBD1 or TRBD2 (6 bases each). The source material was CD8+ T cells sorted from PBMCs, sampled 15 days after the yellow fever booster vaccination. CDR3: CASMGGHEQYF. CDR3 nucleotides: TGTGCCAGCATGGGGGGCCACGAGCAGTACTTC. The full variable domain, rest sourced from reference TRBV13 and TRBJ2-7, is AAGVIQSPRHLIKEKRETATLKCYPIPRHDTVYWYQQGPGQDPQFLISFYEKMQSDKGSIPDRFSAQQFSDYHSELNMSSLELGDSALYFCASMGGHEQYFGPGTRLTVT.